The 13 T cell receptor beta chains listed next were all sequenced from one sample in a study of chemoradiotherapy in HPV16-positive cancers. The assay was immunoSEQ multiplex PCR, and TCRdb's table has in-frame clones only and misses some. The sample comprises 3,500 to 5,500 clones, roughly nine tenths of which are singletons, and more than 2.5% rests with the top ten. The material was obtained from a patient who underwent chemoradiotherapy. The origin of the receptors is a human donor with HPV-associated anogenital cancer.

This chain uses TRBV19 with TRBJ2-5, with 9 bases that match TRBD2. Germline V gene sequence: CDR1 LNHDA, CDR2 SQIVND (reference sequence). This CDR3 region has 16 residues. The V segment lost 3 bases and the J segment 2 bases; nucleotides outside the gene matches: 7. This CDR3 is CASSITLAGKQETQYF. The CDR3 bases are TGTGCCAGTAGTATTACCCTAGCGGGGAAGCAAGAGACCCAGTACTTC.

The chain uses TRBV6-6 and TRBJ2-1; D is undetermined. V was trimmed by 3 bases and J by 6 bases, leaving 15 bases between them. The CDR3 consists of 15 residues. Per germline, CDR1 MNHNY and CDR2 SVGAGI (reference sequence). The DNA of the CDR3 is TGTGCCAGCAGTTATCACGACACGCAGTTCAATGAGCAGTTCTTC. It specifies CASSYHDTQFNEQFF.

The chain carries TRBV18 and TRBJ2-7; the match to TRBD1 covers 9 bases. The germline gives CDR1 KGHSH, CDR2 LQKENI. The CDR3 is 14 amino acids. Trimming took 3 bases from V and 3 from J; bases not matched to a gene: 3. CDR3: CASSPRQGVYEQYF. The DNA for the CDR3 is TGTGCCAGCTCACCTCGACAGGGGGTCTACGAGCAGTACTTC. The full variable domain, completed using reference TRBV18 and TRBJ2-7, is NAGVMQNPRHLVRRRGQEARLRCSPMKGHSHVYWYRQLPEEGLKFMVYLQKENIIDESGMPKERFSAEFPKEGPSILRIQQVVRGDSAAYFCASSPRQGVYEQYFGPGTRLTVT.

In this sample, this clone turned up a few times. J is TRBJ1-4 and V is TRBV30; 7 bases are shared with TRBD1. V trimming: 0 bases; J trimming: 5 bases; junction bases outside the gene matches: 12. This CDR3 has 17 residues. Per the germline V gene, CDR1 is GTSNPN and CDR2 is SVGIG (reference sequence). This CDR3 reads CAWSVKGAGTLNEKLFF. Written as DNA, the CDR3 is TGTGCCTGGAGTGTAAAGGGGGCCGGGACACTGAATGAAAAACTGTTTTTT.

The rearrangement links TRBV4-2 to TRBJ2-2; tentatively, D is TRBD2 (6 bases). There are 15 residues in the CDR3. V dropped 0 bases and J dropped 5 bases, with 10 bases sitting between them. Per germline, CDR1 LGHNA and CDR2 YNFKEQ. CDR3 sequence (DNA): TGTGCCAGCAGCCAAGAGTCAGGGAGGACCGGGGAGCTGTTTTTT. The encoded protein is CASSQESGRTGELFF.

This chain uses TRBV5-5 with TRBJ2-7; TRBD2 is a possible D gene (6 bases). The V gene's germline CDR1 is SGHKS and CDR2 YYEKEE (reference sequence). Trimming removed 2 bases from V and 1 base from J, with 16 bases in between. This CDR3 comprises 16 residues. The CDR3 sequence is CASSFGADGRSYEQYF. CDR3 nucleotide sequence: TGTGCCAGCAGCTTTGGTGCCGATGGGAGGTCCTACGAGCAGTACTTC.

The V and J genes are TRBV13 and TRBJ2-7; D possibly corresponds to TRBD1 (6 bases). The CDR3 runs to 13 residues. Germline V lookup: CDR1 PRHDT, CDR2 FYEKMQ (reference sequence). V lost 5 bases and J 2 bases, leaving 10 bases between the germline ends. CDR3 DNA sequence: TGTGCCAGCAGCAGGGGGTCTGCCTACGAGCAGTACTTC. Encoded protein: CASSRGSAYEQYF.

The chain couples TRBV5-1 to TRBJ2-3, with D perhaps being TRBD1 or TRBD2 (6 bases each). The CDR3 length is 15 residues. Deletions cut 0 bases from V and 2 bases from J, with 10 bases between. Germline CDR1 and CDR2: SGHRS and YFSETQ. This chain's CDR3 is CASSLGGASTDTQYF. CDR3 DNA: TGCGCCAGCAGCTTGGGGGGGGCGTCCACAGATACGCAGTATTTT.

A few counts support this clone. The chain carries TRBV14 and TRBJ1-1; the D is unclear. CDR3 length equals 12 residues. Germline V CDR1 and CDR2: SGHDN, FVKESK. The V and J ends lost 5 bases and 3 bases respectively, with 7 bases between them. The CDR3 here is CASSSHHTEAFF. DNA for the CDR3: TGTGCCAGCAGCTCCCATCACACTGAAGCTTTCTTT. Combining the CDR3 with reference TRBV14 and TRBJ1-1 gives the whole variable domain EAGVTQFPSHSVIEKGQTVTLRCDPISGHDNLYWYRRVMGKEIKFLLHFVKESKQDESGMPNNRFLAERTGGTYSTLKVQPAELEDSGVYFCASSSHHTEAFFGQGTRLTVV.

The rearrangement joins TRBV7-9 to TRBJ1-2, with D possibly TRBD1 on 5 matching bases. The CDR3 covers 15 residues. Germline V gene data show CDR1 as SEHNR and CDR2 as FQNEAQ (reference sequence). V shed 9 bases and J shed 0 bases, with 17 bases lying between them. CDR3 DNA sequence: TGTGCCAGTAGAGTTCCAGGGCAAGCTAACTATGGCTACACCTTC. Protein product: CASRVPGQANYGYTF. The whole variable domain, filled in from reference TRBV7-9 and TRBJ1-2, reads DTGVSQNPRHKITKRGQNVTFRCDPISEHNRLYWYRQTLGQGPEFLTYFQNEAQLEKSRLLSDRFSAERPKGSFSTLEIQRTEQGDSAMYLCASRVPGQANYGYTFGSGTRLTVV.

This clone was found once. CDR3 sequence reads: CSVEGTSGSIREQFF. CDR3 coding DNA: TGCAGCGTTGAAGGGACTAGCGGGAGTATCAGGGAGCAGTTCTTC. The chain is built from TRBV29-1 and TRBJ2-1; 13 bases map to TRBD2. Losses at the gene ends were 1 base for V and 10 bases for J; bases not matched to a gene: 7. This CDR3 region has 15 residues. Germline CDR1 and CDR2: SQVTM and ANQGSEA.

This chain uses TRBV4-1 with TRBJ2-3, with 11 bases identical to TRBD2. V lost 6 bases and J lost 0; bases outside the gene matches: 20. This CDR3 is 21 amino acids long. CDR1 is MGHRA and CDR2 is YSYEKL in the germline V gene. The CDR3 here is CASRASQPSGGPQYSTDTQYF. As DNA, the CDR3 is TGCGCCAGCAGGGCTTCCCAACCTAGCGGGGGGCCACAATATAGCACAGATACGCAGTATTTT.

This clone appeared a few times. V and J are TRBV7-8 and TRBJ2-2; 8 nucleotides match TRBD2. Looked up from germline, CDR1 is SGHVS and CDR2 is FQNEAQ. Losses at the gene ends were 4 bases for V and 0 bases for J; bases not matched to a gene: 10. The CDR3 runs to 18 residues. As DNA, the CDR3 is TGTGCCAGCAGCTCATTCACCAAGGGACTAGCGAACACCGGGGAGCTGTTTTTT. It encodes CASSSFTKGLANTGELFF.